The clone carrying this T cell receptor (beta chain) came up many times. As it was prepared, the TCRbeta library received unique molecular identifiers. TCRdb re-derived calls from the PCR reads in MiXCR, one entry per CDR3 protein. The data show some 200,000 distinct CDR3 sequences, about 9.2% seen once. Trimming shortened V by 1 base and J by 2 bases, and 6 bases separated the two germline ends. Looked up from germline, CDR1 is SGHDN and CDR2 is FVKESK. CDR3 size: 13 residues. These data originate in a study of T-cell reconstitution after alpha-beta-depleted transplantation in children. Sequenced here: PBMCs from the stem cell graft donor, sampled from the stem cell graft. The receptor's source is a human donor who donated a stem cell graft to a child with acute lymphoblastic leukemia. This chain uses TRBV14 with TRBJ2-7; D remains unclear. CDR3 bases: TGTGCCAGCAGCCAAGTCAGCGCCTACGAGCAGTACTTC. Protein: CASSQVSAYEQYF.